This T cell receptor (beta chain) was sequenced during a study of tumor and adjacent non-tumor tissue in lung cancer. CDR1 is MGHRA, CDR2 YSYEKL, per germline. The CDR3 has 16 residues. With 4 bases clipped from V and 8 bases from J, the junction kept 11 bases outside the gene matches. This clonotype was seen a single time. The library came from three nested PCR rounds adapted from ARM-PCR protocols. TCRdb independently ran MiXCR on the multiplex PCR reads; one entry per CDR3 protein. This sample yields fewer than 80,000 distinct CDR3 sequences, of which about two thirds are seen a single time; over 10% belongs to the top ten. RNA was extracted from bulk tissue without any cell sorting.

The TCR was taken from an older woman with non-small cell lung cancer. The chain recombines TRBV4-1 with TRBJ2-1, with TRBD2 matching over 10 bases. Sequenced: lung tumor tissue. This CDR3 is CASSRHSSGSFYEQFF. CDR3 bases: TGCGCCAGCAGCCGTCATTCTAGCGGGAGTTTCTATGAGCAGTTCTTC.